What follows is one TCR beta chain and its context. Its specificity is not known. The data derive from a study of beta chain features in type 1 diabetes. As for the study in general: All samples combined gave roughly 100 million sorted cells for examination. Whole-study findings and limits: Patients with type 1 diabetes showed fewer VDJ junction insertions and more deletions. Possibly, sequencing cDNA over-represented cells that had high TCR expression levels.

Germline V CDR1 and CDR2: GTSNPN, SVGIG (reference sequence). The CDR3 extends over 12 amino acids. V gave up 4 bases and J gave up 4 bases, with 10 bases separating them. Expressed TCRB transcripts were sequenced because the entire RNA isolate underwent reverse transcription. Libraries were prepared by immunoSEQ multiplex PCR; TCRdb keeps only in-frame clonotypes and omits some of them. The sample consists of 300,000 to 350,000 clones, roughly 21% of them appearing once. The sequencing input was naive CD4+ T cells from blood. The V and J genes are TRBV30 and TRBJ1-2; tentatively, D is TRBD1 (6 bases). The clonotype comes from a woman aged 18-29 years in good health. This chain's CDR3 is CAWTRGTYGYTF. CDR3 nucleotide sequence: TGTGCCTGGACGAGGGGGACCTATGGCTACACCTTC.